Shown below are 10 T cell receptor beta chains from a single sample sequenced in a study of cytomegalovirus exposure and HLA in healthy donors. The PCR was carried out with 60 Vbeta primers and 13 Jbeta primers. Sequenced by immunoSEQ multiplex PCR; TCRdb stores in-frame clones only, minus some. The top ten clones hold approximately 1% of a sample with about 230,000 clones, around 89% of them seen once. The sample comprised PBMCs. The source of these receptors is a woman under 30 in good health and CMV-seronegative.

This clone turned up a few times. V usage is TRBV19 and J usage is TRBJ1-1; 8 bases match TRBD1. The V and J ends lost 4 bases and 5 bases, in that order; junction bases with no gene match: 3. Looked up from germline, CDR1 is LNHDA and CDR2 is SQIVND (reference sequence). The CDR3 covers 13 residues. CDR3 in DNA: TGTGCCAGTAGTACAGGGGGCTGGACTGAAGCTTTCTTT. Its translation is CASSTGGWTEAFF.

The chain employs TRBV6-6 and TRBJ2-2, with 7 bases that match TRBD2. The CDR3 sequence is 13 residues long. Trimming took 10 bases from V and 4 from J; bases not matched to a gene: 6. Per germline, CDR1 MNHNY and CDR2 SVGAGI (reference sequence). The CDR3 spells CAIGRERTGELFF. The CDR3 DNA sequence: TGTGCCATAGGGCGGGAGCGCACCGGGGAGCTGTTTTTT.

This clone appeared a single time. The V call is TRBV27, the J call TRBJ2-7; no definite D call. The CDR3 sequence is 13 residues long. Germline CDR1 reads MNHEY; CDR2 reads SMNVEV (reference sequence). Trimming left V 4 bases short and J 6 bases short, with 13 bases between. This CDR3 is CASSSALGLEQYF. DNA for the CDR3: TGTGCCAGCAGTTCGGCTCTAGGCCTCGAGCAGTACTTC.

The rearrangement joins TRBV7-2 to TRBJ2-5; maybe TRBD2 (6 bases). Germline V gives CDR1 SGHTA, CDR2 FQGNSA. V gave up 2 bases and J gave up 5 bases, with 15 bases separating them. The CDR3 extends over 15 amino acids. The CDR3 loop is CASSLSGGMVETQYF. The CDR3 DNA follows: TGTGCCAGCAGCTTATCTGGGGGGATGGTGGAGACCCAGTACTTC.

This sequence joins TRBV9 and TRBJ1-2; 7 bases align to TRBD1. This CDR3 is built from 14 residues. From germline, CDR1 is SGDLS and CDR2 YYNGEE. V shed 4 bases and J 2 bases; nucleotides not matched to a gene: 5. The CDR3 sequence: CASSIQGVNYGYTF. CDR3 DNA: TGTGCCAGCAGCATTCAGGGGGTGAACTATGGCTACACCTTC.

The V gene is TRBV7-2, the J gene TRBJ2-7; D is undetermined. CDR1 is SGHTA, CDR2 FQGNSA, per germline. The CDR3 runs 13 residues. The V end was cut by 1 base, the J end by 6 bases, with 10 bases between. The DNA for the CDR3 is TGTGCCAGCAGCTTAGATCACGGAGCCGAGCAGTACTTC. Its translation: CASSLDHGAEQYF.

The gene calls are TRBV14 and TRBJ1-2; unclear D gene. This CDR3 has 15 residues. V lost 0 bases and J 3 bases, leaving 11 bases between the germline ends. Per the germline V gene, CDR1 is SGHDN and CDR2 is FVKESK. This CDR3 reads CASSQEYARDYGYTF. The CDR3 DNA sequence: TGTGCCAGCAGCCAAGAGTACGCGCGGGACTATGGCTACACCTTC.

The CDR3 here is CASSFASSGGSSSYNEQFF. CDR3 sequence (DNA): TGTGCCAGCAGCTTCGCTTCTAGCGGGGGTTCGAGCTCCTACAATGAGCAGTTCTTC. The chain carries TRBV5-6 and TRBJ2-1, with 10 bases matching TRBD2. The CDR3 covers 19 residues. J lost 0 bases, V lost 2 bases, and 11 bases had no gene match. CDR1 is SGHDT, CDR2 YYEEEE, per germline.

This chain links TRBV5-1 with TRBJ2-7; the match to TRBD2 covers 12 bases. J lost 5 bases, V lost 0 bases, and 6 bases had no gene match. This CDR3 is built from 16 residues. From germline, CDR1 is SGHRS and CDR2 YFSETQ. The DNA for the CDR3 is TGCGCCAGCAGCTTGGATCTAGCGGGAGGGACCCACGAGCAGTACTTC. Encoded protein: CASSLDLAGGTHEQYF.

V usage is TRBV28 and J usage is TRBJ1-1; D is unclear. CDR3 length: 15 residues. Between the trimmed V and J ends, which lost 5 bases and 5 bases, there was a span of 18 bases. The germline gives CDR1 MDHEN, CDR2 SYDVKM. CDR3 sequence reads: CASSRGRLRGTEAFF. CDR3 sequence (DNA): TGTGCCAGCAGTAGAGGACGTCTCAGAGGGACTGAAGCTTTCTTT. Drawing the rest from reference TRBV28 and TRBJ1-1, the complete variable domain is DVKVTQSSRYLVKRTGEKVFLECVQDMDHENMFWYRQDPGLGLRLIYFSYDVKMKEKGDIPEGYSVSREKKERFSLILESASTNQTSMYLCASSRGRLRGTEAFFGQGTRLTVV.